This TCR beta chain appears in the sequencing data of a study of blood T cell repertoires in COVID-19. On the study more broadly: The origin of the acute and convalescent COVID-19 samples was the United States, Italy and Spain. From T cells, B-cell-depleted T cells, or PBMCs came the material, which was cDNA or gDNA.

Between the trimmed V and J ends, which lost 2 bases and 1 base, there was a span of 13 bases. This CDR3 is built from 16 residues. CDR1 and CDR2 (germline): KGHDR, SFDVKD. The authors' processing: Reference gene primer amplification in the assay estimated nucleated cell counts. Assay used: immunoSEQ multiplex PCR; TCRdb lists only in-frame clones, some missing. D and trimming come from the DNA, and the V and J calls and clone size come from that table. The profile shows 140,000 to 150,000 clones, around 81% of them singletons. The clonotype comes from a man between 60 and 75 years old with active or convalescent COVID-19. The chain combines TRBV24-1 with TRBJ2-5; D perhaps matches TRBD1 (6 bases). Sequenced material: peripheral blood. CDR3 nucleotide sequence: TGTGCCACCAGTGATTCGACAGGACACCGCCAAGAGACCCAGTACTTC. Its protein product is CATSDSTGHRQETQYF.